The 24 T cell receptor beta chains presented below share a single source sample, sequenced in a study of human T cells and chemical hapten exposure. The time point is: patch test 3, about 24 weeks after DPC sensitization. The treatment: therapeutic diphenylcyclopropenone sensitization with weekly scalp DPC. Using its own MiXCR run on the RACE reads, TCRdb lists one record per CDR3 protein. The sample records more than 100,000 distinct CDR3 sequences, 10% to 12% being singletons. Sequenced material: whole blood, taken in connection with sensitization to the hapten diphenylcyclopropenone (DPC). The receptors stem from a woman in her forties or fifties with alopecia areata. Some clones in this sample may be carry-over from other donors' samples.

This clonotype was observed at least ten times. The chain recombines TRBV20-1 with TRBJ2-3, with a weak D call TRBD1 (5 bases). The CDR3 is 13 amino acids. The V gene lost 3 bases and the J gene lost 2 bases, with 9 bases spanning the gap. Germline V gives CDR1 DFQATT, CDR2 SNEGSKA (reference sequence). CDR3 DNA sequence: TGCAGTGCTAGCGCCGGACACACAGATACGCAGTATTTT. Residues: CSASAGHTDTQYF.

Many counts were recorded for this clonotype. This chain uses TRBV5-6 with TRBJ1-1; TRBD1 might be the D (6 bases). The CDR3 loop spans 15 amino acids. CDR1 is SGHDT and CDR2 is YYEEEE in the germline V gene. V was clipped by 0 bases and J by 1 base, with 10 bases between them. In nucleotides, the CDR3 is TGTGCCAGCAGCTTGGCACCGGGGGCGAACACTGAAGCTTTCTTT. This translates into CASSLAPGANTEAFF.

The chain carries TRBV14 and TRBJ2-3, with D possibly being TRBD2 (6 bases). Per the germline V gene, CDR1 is SGHDN and CDR2 is FVKESK. Trimming shortened V by 7 bases and J by 6 bases, and 17 bases separated the two germline ends. The CDR3 extends over 14 amino acids. CDR3 DNA: TGTGCCAGCACCGACATAGCGGAGATGGATACGCAGTATTTT. Amino acid sequence: CASTDIAEMDTQYF.

At least ten counts were recorded for this clonotype. This rearrangement joins TRBV29-1 to TRBJ2-1; 7 bases are a match to TRBD2. CDR3 length: 11 residues. Germline V gives CDR1 SQVTM, CDR2 ANQGSEA. V was clipped by 4 bases and J by 6 bases; unmatched bases: 0. CDR3 nucleotide sequence: TGCAGCGTTGGGACTAGCAATGAGCAGTTCTTC. Its protein product is CSVGTSNEQFF.

The CDR3: CASSLRSGTRQETQYF. The CDR3 DNA reads as TGCGCCAGCAGCTTGAGGTCCGGGACTAGACAAGAGACCCAGTACTTC. V and J are TRBV5-1 and TRBJ2-5; 8 bases align to TRBD2. Germline V gene data show CDR1 as SGHRS and CDR2 as YFSETQ. V shed 1 base and J 2 bases; nucleotides not matched to a gene: 7. This CDR3 has 16 amino acids.

V usage is TRBV28 and J usage is TRBJ2-3; 7 bases are shared with TRBD2. V lost 3 bases, J lost 1 base, and 7 bases stayed unmatched. Germline V gene lookup returns CDR1 MDHEN and CDR2 SYDVKM. The CDR3 is made up of 16 amino acids. The CDR3 bases are TGTGCCAGCAGTTTGGCTAGCGGAGCGGGCACAGATACGCAGTATTTT. Amino acids: CASSLASGAGTDTQYF.

In this sample, this clonotype turned up many times. The CDR3 loop reads CSVELGEDEQFF. The CDR3, as DNA: TGCAGCGTTGAGTTAGGGGAGGACGAGCAGTTCTTC. The chain is built from TRBV29-1 and TRBJ2-1; D is perhaps TRBD2 (6 bases). This CDR3 is 12 amino acids long. V gave up 3 bases and J gave up 10 bases, with 13 bases separating them. Germline V lookup: CDR1 SQVTM, CDR2 ANQGSEA.

The chain combines TRBV2 with TRBJ2-7; D not certain. The germline V gene has CDR1 SNHLY and CDR2 FYNNEI. The CDR3 is 12 residues long. V was shortened by 7 bases and J by 3 bases, with 10 bases between the two germline ends. The CDR3 DNA reads TGTGCCAGCACGGTAGGCGACTACGAGCAGTACTTC. It translates to CASTVGDYEQYF.

There are a few counts of this clonotype. The rearrangement uses TRBV5-6 and TRBJ1-5; D might be TRBD1 (6 bases). V shed 0 bases and J shed 2 bases, with 12 bases lying between them. The CDR3 consists of 16 residues. The germline CDR1 and CDR2 sequences are SGHDT and YYEEEE. The CDR3 nucleotides read TGTGCCAGCAGCTTGGAAGCGGGGGCCGGCAATCAGCCCCAGCATTTT. It yields the protein CASSLEAGAGNQPQHF.

The CDR3 protein is CATSDPLGGGIRTGELFF. The DNA for the CDR3 is TGTGCCACCAGTGATCCGCTCGGCGGCGGGATAAGGACCGGGGAGCTGTTTTTT. The chain is built from TRBV24-1 and TRBJ2-2, with a possible D match to TRBD2 (6 bases). V was cut by 3 bases and J by 5 bases, with 21 bases left in between. Germline V CDR1 and CDR2: KGHDR, SFDVKD. The CDR3 runs 18 residues.

This clonotype was seen a handful of times. The chain couples TRBV30 to TRBJ2-2, with a weak D call TRBD1 (6 bases). Germline-derived CDR1 and CDR2 are GTSNPN and SVGIG (reference sequence). CDR3 length: 13 residues. Trimming pared 5 bases from V and 5 bases from J, leaving 12 bases between. DNA for the CDR3: TGTGCCTGGGCAGGGGTACGAACCGGGGAGCTGTTTTTT. Its protein is CAWAGVRTGELFF.

This clonotype came up many times. The chain is built from TRBV12-3 or TRBV12-4 and TRBJ1-2; TRBD1 agrees at 9 bases. V lost 3 bases to trimming and J lost 4 bases; unmatched junction nucleotides: 3. The CDR3 consists of 14 residues. The CDR3 is CASSLDRGPYGYTF. In DNA, the CDR3 is TGTGCCAGCAGTTTGGACAGGGGCCCCTATGGCTACACCTTC.

This clonotype was recorded at least ten times. V gene TRBV28 combines with J gene TRBJ1-2; weak D call: TRBD1 (6 bases). Germline CDR1 is MDHEN and CDR2 is SYDVKM. Deletions cut 6 bases from V and 5 bases from J, with 16 bases between. CDR3 length equals 14 residues. CDR3 bases: TGTGCCAGCAGCCCGACAGGATATCAGTATGGCTACACCTTC. This gives the protein CASSPTGYQYGYTF.

The rearrangement joins TRBV5-4 to TRBJ2-6; D call uncertain. Germline values: CDR1 SGHNT, CDR2 YYREEE (reference sequence). V lost 4 bases to trimming and J lost 4 bases, with 12 bases between them. The CDR3 is 15 residues long. This CDR3 is CASSNRADGANVLTF. In DNA, the CDR3 is TGTGCCAGCAGCAATAGGGCTGACGGGGCCAACGTCCTGACTTTC.

This clonotype has more than one count but fewer than ten. V usage is TRBV6-2 or TRBV6-3 and J usage is TRBJ2-3; 14 bases match TRBD2. Germline values: CDR1 MNHEY, CDR2 SVGEGT. This CDR3 region has 17 residues. With 0 bases clipped from V and 5 bases from J, the junction kept 4 bases outside the gene matches. The CDR3 DNA is TGTGCCAGCAGTTACTCGACTAGCGGGGGGGCGGAAGATACGCAGTATTTT. Protein: CASSYSTSGGAEDTQYF.

This chain joins TRBV12-3 or TRBV12-4 and TRBJ1-6, with 7 bases matching TRBD1. CDR3 length equals 14 residues. The junction had 6 bases not matched to a gene; V was cut back by 6 bases and J by 7 bases. DNA of the CDR3: TGTGCCAGCAGCCTGACAGGGAGAAATTCACCCCTCCACTTT. It specifies CASSLTGRNSPLHF.

This clonotype was counted a few times. The V and J genes are TRBV28 and TRBJ2-7; 10 positions match TRBD2. This CDR3 is built from 17 residues. Germline CDR1 and CDR2: MDHEN and SYDVKM. V shed 5 bases and J 4 bases; nucleotides not matched to a gene: 14. This CDR3 reads CASSIAPGLAPHYEQYF. CDR3 nucleotide sequence: TGTGCCAGCAGTATCGCCCCGGGACTAGCGCCTCATTACGAGCAGTACTTC.

The J gene is TRBJ2-1, the V gene TRBV28, with D perhaps matching TRBD2 (6 bases). Germline CDR1 MDHEN, CDR2 SYDVKM. The CDR3 spans 15 residues. V lost 3 bases to trimming and J lost 10 bases, with 19 bases between them. The CDR3 sequence is CASSFVGTSSREQFF. CDR3 bases: TGTGCCAGCAGTTTTGTGGGGACTTCCTCCCGGGAGCAGTTCTTC.

This chain uses TRBV19 with TRBJ2-6; D may be TRBD1 (5 bases). The V and J ends lost 5 bases and 0 bases respectively, with 8 bases between them. The CDR3 loop spans 15 amino acids. Germline lookup yields CDR1 LNHDA and CDR2 SQIVND (reference sequence). CDR3: CASSPDSSGANVLTF. The CDR3 coding sequence is TGTGCCAGTAGTCCAGACAGCTCTGGGGCCAACGTCCTGACTTTC.

Many counts were recorded for this clonotype. This chain connects TRBV21-1 to TRBJ2-7; the table's D call, TRBD1, was not checked against the DNA. TRBV21-1 has pseudogene status. This CDR3 has 13 amino acids. The chain's CDR3 is CASSKKDRDEQYF. CDR3 in DNA: TGTGCCAGCAGCAAAAAGGACAGGGACGAGCAGTACTTC.

The V call is TRBV20-1, the J call TRBJ2-7; D possibly corresponds to TRBD1 (5 bases). The CDR3 length is 13 residues. The V gene's germline CDR1 is DFQATT and CDR2 SNEGSKA (reference sequence). The V and J ends lost 5 bases and 7 bases respectively, with 18 bases between them. This chain's CDR3 is CSAFFPLTGEQYF. In DNA, the CDR3 is TGCAGTGCTTTTTTTCCCCTCACAGGAGAGCAGTACTTC.

This clonotype was recorded many times. The V and J genes are TRBV4-3 and TRBJ2-5, with D possibly TRBD1 on 5 matching bases. CDR1 and CDR2 from the germline V gene are LGHNA and YSLEER. This CDR3 region has 13 residues. V dropped 5 bases and J dropped 2 bases, with 9 bases sitting between them. CDR3: CASSTRQQETQYF. The CDR3 nucleotides read TGCGCCAGCAGCACCCGACAGCAAGAGACCCAGTACTTC.

This clonotype showed up just a few times. This chain links TRBV12-3 or TRBV12-4 with TRBJ2-7, with 13 positions matching TRBD2. This CDR3 is 15 amino acids long. J gave up 7 bases and V 4 bases, and 7 bases lay outside the gene matches. CDR3 region: CASSSLAGGRREQYF. DNA for the CDR3: TGTGCCAGCAGTTCACTAGCGGGGGGGCGGAGAGAGCAGTACTTC.

This clonotype has just a few counts. The V and J genes are TRBV28 and TRBJ2-7; a possible D gene is TRBD1 (6 bases). Looked up from germline, CDR1 is MDHEN and CDR2 is SYDVKM. V lost 5 bases and J lost 5, with 16 bases in between. This CDR3 is 14 amino acids long. DNA of the CDR3: TGTGCCAGCAGTCTCCTGCGTGGGGGCCACGAGCAGTACTTC. It is translated as CASSLLRGGHEQYF.